The sequence of this T cell receptor beta chain was determined in a study of PD-L1 blockade in urothelial cancer. Time point denoted: pretreatment peripheral blood. Germline lookup yields CDR1 LNHDA and CDR2 SQIVND (reference sequence). V was clipped by 3 bases and J by 8 bases; unmatched bases: 8. The CDR3 runs to 15 residues. Each PCR contained spiked-in synthetic TCR analog templates. Clones were read by immunoSEQ multiplex PCR, and TCRdb kept only the in-frame ones, dropping some. The data show approximately 47,000 clones, 75% to 85% seen once. The TCR originated in a man aged 50 to 59 with urothelial cancer. Sequencing used PBMCs, obtained around atezolizumab (anti-PD-L1) treatment. The V call is TRBV19, the J call TRBJ1-4; TRBD1 matches at 8 bases. The CDR3 DNA reads TGTGCCAGTAGTATTGGGCAGGGGGCCACGGAAAAACTGTTTTTT. Translating it yields CASSIGQGATEKLFF. Supplemented by reference TRBV19 and TRBJ1-4, the full variable domain reads DGGITQSPKYLFRKEGQNVTLSCEQNLNHDAMYWYRQDPGQGLRLIYYSQIVNDFQKGDIAEGYSVSREKKESFPLTVTSAQKNPTAFYLCASSIGQGATEKLFFGSGTQLSVL.